These 26 T cell receptor beta chains came from one sample sequenced in a study of CD8 T cells in ankylosing spondylitis (dated 2017 in TCRdb). Libraries were prepared through 5' RACE. Sequencing took place on an Illumina HiSeq 2500. Using fastp at Q25 and MiXCR, TCRdb reprocessed the public reads and kept productive beta chains. Merged by CDR3 protein, the rows form single entries marked with the most common genes and DNA. This sample comprises about 340,000 distinct CDR3 sequences, roughly 14% of them detected only once. Around 0.99% of the sample comes from the top ten. What was sequenced was blood, either unsorted or a sorted T cell fraction (not recorded which). These receptor sequences come from a male donor with ankylosing spondylitis or in good health (not recorded which).

This clonotype was counted a few times. The V and J genes are TRBV3-1 and TRBJ2-2; possibly TRBD1 or TRBD2 for D (5 bases each). Germline V CDR1 and CDR2: LGHDT, YNNKEL (reference sequence). V was pared by 2 bases and J by 4 bases, with 14 bases between. This CDR3 is built from 16 residues. CDR3 sequence (DNA): TGTGCCAGCAGCCAATGGGGGACGGGGAGCACCGGGGAGCTGTTTTTT. It specifies CASSQWGTGSTGELFF.

Only a few counts were recorded for this clonotype. The chain couples TRBV4-1 to TRBJ2-5, with 9 bases identical to TRBD2. The CDR3 is 16 residues long. The germline CDR1 and CDR2 sequences are MGHRA and YSYEKL. Trimming cost V 4 bases and J 0 bases; bases outside gene matches: 6. The CDR3 sequence is CASSPGLASYQETQYF. CDR3 nucleotides: TGCGCCAGCAGCCCCGGACTAGCGAGTTACCAAGAGACCCAGTACTTC.

This clonotype appeared a few times. The chain combines TRBV2 with TRBJ1-5; D is unclear. Germline CDR1 and CDR2: SNHLY and FYNNEI. The CDR3 has 14 residues. V lost 6 bases, J lost 0 bases, and 9 bases lay in between. CDR3 sequence: CASRRETSNQPQHF. The CDR3 coding sequence is TGTGCCAGCAGGAGAGAGACTAGCAATCAGCCCCAGCATTTT.

The chain recombines TRBV6-4 with TRBJ1-6; D may be TRBD1 (5 bases). V shed 7 bases and J shed 5 bases, with 15 bases lying between them. The germline gives CDR1 MRHNA, CDR2 SNTAGT. The length of the CDR3 is 15 residues. The CDR3 region is CASTARDGDNSPLHF. The CDR3 DNA is TGTGCCAGCACCGCGAGGGACGGCGATAATTCACCCCTCCACTTT.

This clonotype was observed a handful of times. The chain employs TRBV20-1 and TRBJ1-1; D gene unclear. The V and J ends lost 5 bases and 0 bases respectively, with 16 bases between them. The germline V gene has CDR1 DFQATT and CDR2 SNEGSKA (reference sequence). The CDR3 is made up of 15 amino acids. CDR3 nucleotides: TGCAGTGCTGTCGAGTCGTTCAGTATGAACACTGAAGCTTTCTTT. It is translated as CSAVESFSMNTEAFF.

The CDR3 region is CSAGRDRGTGELFF. CDR3 nucleotides: TGCAGCGCGGGTCGGGACAGGGGCACCGGGGAGCTGTTTTTT. V is TRBV29-1 and J is TRBJ2-2; 10 bases map to TRBD1. The CDR3 has 14 residues. V trimming: 7 bases; J trimming: 4 bases; junction bases outside the gene matches: 6. CDR1 is SQVTM, CDR2 ANQGSEA, per germline.

J is TRBJ2-7 and V is TRBV7-2; D uncertain. Germline V gene sequence: CDR1 SGHTA, CDR2 FQGNSA. The CDR3 loop spans 12 amino acids. Trimming took off 4 bases at V and 6 bases at J, with 10 bases between the two ends. The CDR3 region has the DNA TGTGCCAGCAGCTCATTTAGTGGCGAGCAGTACTTC. Protein: CASSSFSGEQYF.

The chain links TRBV2 to TRBJ2-5, with TRBD2 as a possible D gene (6 bases). Germline CDR1 is SNHLY and CDR2 is FYNNEI. This CDR3 is built from 13 residues. The germline V and J ends were trimmed by 8 bases and 5 bases, with 15 bases remaining between them. The CDR3 reads CASLIPGGETQYF. The CDR3 DNA reads TGTGCCAGCCTTATACCAGGAGGGGAGACCCAGTACTTC. Together with reference TRBV2 and TRBJ2-5, the CDR3 gives the full variable domain: EPEVTQTPSHQVTQMGQEVILRCVPISNHLYFYWYRQILGQKVEFLVSFYNNEISEKSEIFDDQFSVERPDGSNFTLKIRSTKLEDSAMYFCASLIPGGETQYFGPGTRLLVL.

This clonotype turned up a few times. CDR3 DNA: TGTGCCAGCAGTTACCGGCTAGGACACACCATATATTTT. It specifies CASSYRLGHTIYF. V and J are TRBV6-5 and TRBJ1-3; D is unclear. The germline V and J ends were trimmed by 2 bases and 8 bases, with 10 bases remaining between them. CDR1 and CDR2 from the germline V gene are MNHEY and SVGAGI. This CDR3 has 13 residues.

This clonotype has a count of ten or more. The CDR3 bases are TGCGCCAGCAGCTTGACAGGTCGAGGGAGCACCGGGGAGCTGTTTTTT. Protein sequence: CASSLTGRGSTGELFF. The chain has TRBV5-1 and TRBJ2-2, with D perhaps being TRBD1 or TRBD2 (5 bases each). Trimming took off 1 base at V and 4 bases at J, with 14 bases between the two ends. The CDR3 runs to 16 residues. Germline assignment: CDR1 SGHRS and CDR2 YFSETQ.

This chain joins TRBV20-1 and TRBJ1-6, with 7 bases fitting TRBD1. The CDR3 contains 13 residues. Germline CDR1 is DFQATT and CDR2 is SNEGSKA (reference sequence). V lost 6 bases, J lost 10 bases, and 9 bases stayed unmatched. As DNA, the CDR3 is TGCAGTGCCGTGGGACAGTCTAAATCACCCCTCCACTTT. Its translation is CSAVGQSKSPLHF.

The chain is built from TRBV7-2 and TRBJ2-3; D is unclear. This CDR3 contains 12 residues. Germline V CDR1 and CDR2: SGHTA, FQGNSA. The ends were cut back, 5 bases at V and 14 bases at J, with 17 bases in the middle. CDR3 in amino acids: CASSPNTLPLYF. The CDR3 region has the DNA TGTGCCAGCAGCCCTAACACCCTCCCGCTGTATTTT.

This clonotype was picked up many times. V and J are TRBV3-1 and TRBJ2-7, with D unclear. The germline gives CDR1 LGHDT, CDR2 YNNKEL (reference sequence). The V end was cut by 0 bases, the J end by 3 bases, with 12 bases between. The CDR3 has 15 residues. In DNA form, the CDR3 reads TGTGCCAGCAGCCAAGATCCCAGGCACCTCTACGAGCAGTACTTC. Residues: CASSQDPRHLYEQYF.

The CDR3 spells CASSITSGGYNEQFF. The CDR3 DNA follows: TGTGCCAGCAGCATCACTAGCGGGGGTTACAATGAGCAGTTCTTC. The V call is TRBV7-9, the J call TRBJ2-1; the match to TRBD2 covers 11 bases. The germline V gene has CDR1 SEHNR and CDR2 FQNEAQ (reference sequence). V was pared by 5 bases and J by 4 bases, with 4 bases of the junction left unmatched. The CDR3 is 15 amino acids.

V and J are TRBV9 and TRBJ1-5; possible D gene TRBD1, 5 bases. This CDR3 contains 14 residues. V was shortened by 4 bases and J by 3 bases, with 11 bases between the two germline ends. CDR1 is SGDLS and CDR2 is YYNGEE in the germline V gene. The CDR3: CASSSQGFNQPQHF. In DNA, the CDR3 is TGTGCCAGCAGCTCCCAGGGATTCAATCAGCCCCAGCATTTT.

This clonotype was counted between two and nine times. The chain has TRBV5-1 and TRBJ1-4, with D possibly being TRBD1 (6 bases). Germline-derived CDR1 and CDR2 are SGHRS and YFSETQ. CDR3 length: 12 residues. The V end lost 5 bases, the J end lost 6 bases, and 8 bases lay between the germline ends. CDR3 sequence reads: CASRGADEKLFF. CDR3 in DNA: TGCGCCAGCAGGGGGGCGGATGAAAAACTGTTTTTT.

The J gene is TRBJ1-4, the V gene TRBV4-1; 7 bases match TRBD1. V was clipped by 3 bases and J by 0 bases; unmatched bases: 4. The CDR3 is 16 amino acids. Germline values: CDR1 MGHRA, CDR2 YSYEKL. CDR3 in amino acids: CASSQTGSATNEKLFF. CDR3 DNA sequence: TGCGCCAGCAGCCAGACAGGGAGCGCAACTAATGAAAAACTGTTTTTT.

This clonotype was found a few times. V and J are TRBV5-1 and TRBJ1-1, with a weak D call TRBD1 (5 bases). There are 15 residues in the CDR3. Between the trimmed V and J ends, which lost 0 bases and 6 bases, there was a span of 15 bases. Looked up from germline, CDR1 is SGHRS and CDR2 is YFSETQ. This chain's CDR3 is CASSLVLGERAEAFF. The CDR3 DNA is TGCGCCAGCAGCTTGGTGTTGGGGGAGAGGGCTGAAGCTTTCTTT.

In its sample, this clonotype was seen a few times. The rearrangement links TRBV20-1 to TRBJ1-1; D gene unclear. With 4 bases removed from V and 5 bases from J, the gap between germline ends came to 8 bases. This CDR3 spans 11 amino acids. Germline V gene data show CDR1 as DFQATT and CDR2 as SNEGSKA (reference sequence). This CDR3 reads CSAMGGTEAFF. CDR3 in DNA: TGCAGTGCTATGGGAGGGACTGAAGCTTTCTTT.

The gene calls are TRBV9 and TRBJ2-1; the match to TRBD2 covers 10 bases. Germline CDR1 and CDR2: SGDLS and YYNGEE. The CDR3 contains 18 residues. J lost 8 bases, V lost 0 bases, and 14 bases had no gene match. The CDR3 region is CASSVDIRASGSKDEQFF. The CDR3 DNA is TGTGCCAGCAGCGTAGATATTAGGGCTAGCGGGAGTAAGGATGAGCAGTTCTTC.

This clonotype was detected only a few times. The V and J genes are TRBV5-1 and TRBJ2-1, with 15 nucleotides matching TRBD2. Germline lookup yields CDR1 SGHRS and CDR2 YFSETQ. Losses at the gene ends were 4 bases for V and 2 bases for J; bases not matched to a gene: 7. The length of the CDR3 is 18 residues. CDR3 sequence reads: CASSPGTSGRITYNEQFF. CDR3 nucleotide sequence: TGCGCCAGCAGCCCAGGGACTAGCGGGAGGATCACCTACAATGAGCAGTTCTTC.

This clonotype showed up many times. The chain uses TRBV6-4 and TRBJ2-3; 11 bases agree with TRBD2. The CDR3 has 14 residues. The germline gives CDR1 MRHNA, CDR2 SNTAGT. V trimming: 4 bases; J trimming: 4 bases; junction bases outside the gene matches: 1. The CDR3: CASSVAGGPDTQYF. The CDR3 region has the DNA TGTGCCAGCAGTGTAGCGGGGGGGCCAGATACGCAGTATTTT.

This clonotype showed up many times. This rearrangement joins TRBV5-1 to TRBJ2-5; D is perhaps TRBD1 (6 bases). This CDR3 is 15 amino acids long. Germline V CDR1 and CDR2: SGHRS, YFSETQ. V was clipped by 2 bases and J by 3 bases, with 14 bases between them. The CDR3 DNA is TGCGCCAGCAGCTTCACAGGGTCGGAAGAAGAGACCCAGTACTTC. Translating gives CASSFTGSEEETQYF.

The V and J genes are TRBV27 and TRBJ1-1, with D tentatively TRBD1 (6 bases). The V end lost 5 bases, the J end lost 6 bases, and 13 bases lay between the germline ends. CDR3 length: 13 amino acids. CDR1 MNHEY and CDR2 SMNVEV come from the germline V gene (reference sequence). CDR3: CASSEIGGPEAFF. The CDR3, as DNA: TGTGCCAGCAGTGAGATAGGGGGACCTGAAGCTTTCTTT.

This clonotype turned up a few times. This chain joins TRBV21-1 and TRBJ2-7; the table's D call, TRBD2, has no DNA check behind it. TRBV21-1 is annotated as a pseudogene. This CDR3 contains 13 residues. CDR3 DNA: TGTGCCAGCAGCAAAACCACTAGCTACGAGCAGTACTTC. It is translated as CASSKTTSYEQYF.

At least ten counts were recorded for this clonotype. The chain links TRBV3-1 to TRBJ2-1; the match to TRBD2 covers 8 bases. The CDR3 spans 16 residues. V gave up 4 bases and J gave up 1 base; unmatched junction bases: 6. Germline assignment: CDR1 LGHDT and CDR2 YNNKEL (reference sequence). CDR3 nucleotide sequence: TGTGCCAGCAGCCCCTCCCAGCGGGGGTCCTACAATGAGCAGTTCTTC. Its protein product is CASSPSQRGSYNEQFF.